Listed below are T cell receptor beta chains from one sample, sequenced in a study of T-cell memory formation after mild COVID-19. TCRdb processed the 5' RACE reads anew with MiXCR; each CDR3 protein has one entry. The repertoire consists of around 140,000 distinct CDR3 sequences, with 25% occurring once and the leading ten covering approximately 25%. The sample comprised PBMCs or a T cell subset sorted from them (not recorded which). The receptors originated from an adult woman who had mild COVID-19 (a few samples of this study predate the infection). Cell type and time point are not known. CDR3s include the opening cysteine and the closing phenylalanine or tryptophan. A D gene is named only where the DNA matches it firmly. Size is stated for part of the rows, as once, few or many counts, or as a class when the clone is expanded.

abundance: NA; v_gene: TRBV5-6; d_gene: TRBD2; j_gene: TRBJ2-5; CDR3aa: CASSLRLAGPTEETQYF; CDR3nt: TGTGCCAGCAGCCTGAGGCTAGCGGGCCCTACCGAAGAGACCCAGTACTTC
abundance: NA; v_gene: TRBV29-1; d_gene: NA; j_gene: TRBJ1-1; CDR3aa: CSVETGMNTEAFF; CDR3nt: TGCAGCGTTGAGACAGGTATGAACACTGAAGCTTTCTTT
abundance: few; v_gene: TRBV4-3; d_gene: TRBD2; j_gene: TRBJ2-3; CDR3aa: CASSWTSGEADTQYF; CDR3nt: TGCGCCAGCAGTTGGACTAGCGGGGAGGCAGATACGCAGTATTTT
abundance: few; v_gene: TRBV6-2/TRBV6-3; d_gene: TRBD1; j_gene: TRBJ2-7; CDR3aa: CASSYSTRTGGYYEQYF; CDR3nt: TGTGCCAGCAGTTACTCGACTCGGACAGGGGGTTACTACGAGCAGTACTTC
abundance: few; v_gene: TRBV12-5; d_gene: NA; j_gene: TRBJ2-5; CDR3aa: CASGLVLGGGETQYF; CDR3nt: TGTGCTAGTGGTTTGGTATTGGGAGGGGGAGAGACCCAGTACTTC
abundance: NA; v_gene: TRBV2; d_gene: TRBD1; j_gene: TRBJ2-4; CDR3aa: CASGSGQGASDIQYF; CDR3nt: TGTGCCAGCGGAAGTGGACAGGGGGCATCGGACATTCAGTACTTC
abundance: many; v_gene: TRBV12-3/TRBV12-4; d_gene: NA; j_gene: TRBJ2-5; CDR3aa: CASSPHGGMDETQYF; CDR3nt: TGTGCCAGCAGTCCCCATGGGGGAATGGACGAGACCCAGTACTTC
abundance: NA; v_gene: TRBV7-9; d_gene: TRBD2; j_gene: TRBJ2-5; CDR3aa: CASSPPGLAGSETQYF; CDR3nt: TGTGCCAGCAGCCCCCCGGGACTAGCGGGATCTGAGACCCAGTACTTC
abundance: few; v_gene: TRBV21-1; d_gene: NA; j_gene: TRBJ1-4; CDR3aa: CASTDRGDEKLFF; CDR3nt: TGTGCCAGCACGGACAGGGGGGATGAAAAACTGTTTTTT
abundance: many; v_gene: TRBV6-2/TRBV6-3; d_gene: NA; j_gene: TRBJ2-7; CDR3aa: CASRFSYEQYF; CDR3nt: TGTGCCAGCCGTTTCTCCTACGAGCAGTACTTC
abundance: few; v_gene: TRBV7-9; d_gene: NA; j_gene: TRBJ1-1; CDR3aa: CASSSGTNPHLGTEAFF; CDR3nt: TGTGCCAGCAGCTCCGGGACGAACCCCCACCTTGGCACTGAAGCTTTCTTT